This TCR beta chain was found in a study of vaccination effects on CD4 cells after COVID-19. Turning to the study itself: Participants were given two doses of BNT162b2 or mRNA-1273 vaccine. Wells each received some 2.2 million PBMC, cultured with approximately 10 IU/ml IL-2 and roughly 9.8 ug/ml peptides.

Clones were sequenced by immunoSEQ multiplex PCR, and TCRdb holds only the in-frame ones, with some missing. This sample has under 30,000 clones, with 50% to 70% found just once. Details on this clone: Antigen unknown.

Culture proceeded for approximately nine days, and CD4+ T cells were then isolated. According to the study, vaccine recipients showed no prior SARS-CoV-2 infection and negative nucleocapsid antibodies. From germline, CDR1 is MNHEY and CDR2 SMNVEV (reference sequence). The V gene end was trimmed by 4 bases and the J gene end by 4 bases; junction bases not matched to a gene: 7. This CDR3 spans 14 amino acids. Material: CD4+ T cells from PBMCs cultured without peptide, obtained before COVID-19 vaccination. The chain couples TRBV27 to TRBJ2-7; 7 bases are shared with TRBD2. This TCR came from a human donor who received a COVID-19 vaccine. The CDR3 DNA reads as TGTGCCAGCAGTTCCAGACTAGCTCGGTACGAGCAGTACTTC. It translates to CASSSRLARYEQYF.